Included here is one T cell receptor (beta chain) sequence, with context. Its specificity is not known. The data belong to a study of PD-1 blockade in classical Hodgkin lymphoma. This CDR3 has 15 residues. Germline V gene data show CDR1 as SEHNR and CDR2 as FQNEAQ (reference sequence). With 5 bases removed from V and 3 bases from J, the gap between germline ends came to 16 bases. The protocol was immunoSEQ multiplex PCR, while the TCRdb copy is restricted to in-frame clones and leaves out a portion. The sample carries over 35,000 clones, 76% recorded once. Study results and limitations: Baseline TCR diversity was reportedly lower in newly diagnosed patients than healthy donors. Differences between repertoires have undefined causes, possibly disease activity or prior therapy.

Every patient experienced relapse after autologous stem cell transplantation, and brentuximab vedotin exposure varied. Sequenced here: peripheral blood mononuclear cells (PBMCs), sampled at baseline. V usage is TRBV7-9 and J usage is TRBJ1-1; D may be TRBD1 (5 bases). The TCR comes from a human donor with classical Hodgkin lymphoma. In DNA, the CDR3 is TGTGCCAGCAGCAAAGCCCTGGGGGGGGACACTGAAGCTTTCTTT. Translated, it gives CASSKALGGDTEAFF.